These T cell receptor beta chains were read from a single sample in a study of early T cells in non-severe SARS-CoV-2 infection. TCRdb re-derived calls from the 5' RACE reads in MiXCR, one entry per CDR3 protein. The sample carries tens of thousands of distinct CDR3 sequences, approximately 15% recorded once. Sequencing was performed on whole blood. These receptor sequences come from an adult who was a healthcare worker with PCR-confirmed SARS-CoV-2 infection or an uninfected control (not recorded which). The CDR3 runs from the conserved cysteine through the conserved F or W. Fields, in order: V gene, CDR3 protein.

TRBV29-1 | CSGLAGVEQFF
TRBV5-1 | CASSSRDKNTEAFF
TRBV29-1 | CSVVPGLTGELFF
TRBV7-2 | CASSRGTGYNEQFF
TRBV3-1 | CASSQDWHEQYF
TRBV4-1 | CASSRGTQETQYF
TRBV3-1 | CASSQDLSYAYEQYF
TRBV3-1 | CASSQNIAGLETQYF
TRBV7-9 | CASSLLAGMGEQYF
TRBV7-8 | CASSVAGGKETQYF
TRBV12-3/TRBV12-4 | CASSSAGRSSYNEQFF
TRBV18 | CASSPLGSSGNTIYF
TRBV7-2 | CASSGTNRYGYTF
TRBV12-3/TRBV12-4 | CASSLFGLAVTDTQYF
TRBV7-2 | CASSPSGGGGDTQYF
TRBV18 | CASSPENGQPQHF
TRBV7-2 | CASSPEPQAVNTEAFF
TRBV28 | CASRTSSGIDNEQFF
TRBV5-4 | CASSLGGSHYEQYF
TRBV6-1 | CATNPSTGVETQYF
TRBV6-2/TRBV6-3 | CASKRTGATSTEAFF
TRBV20-1 | CSAGELSSYNEQFF
TRBV7-9 | CASSPQGPYGYTF
TRBV5-1 | CASSLPQGNTEAFF
TRBV20-1 | CSAPRGGNQPQHF
TRBV29-1 | CSVGTGLPNTGELFF
TRBV12-3/TRBV12-4 | CASSSPRTGGETQYF
TRBV7-6 | CASSPGVLTDTEAFF
TRBV14 | CASSQGCGSLNEQFF
TRBV5-5 | CASTPPQGGYYGYTF
TRBV21-1 | CASSKAPFLEGESSYEQYF
TRBV6-2/TRBV6-3 | CASRSSSAGDTDTQYF
TRBV12-3/TRBV12-4 | CASEDRSNTGELFF
TRBV3-1 | CASSQVGSGTDNEQFF
TRBV20-1 | CSARRAGGVLHDEQFF
TRBV28 | CASSRLRGDTQYF
TRBV25-1 | CASSPFGTDTYEQYF
TRBV3-1 | CASSQDLVSPNTGELFF
TRBV11-2 | CASSKDRGETQYF
TRBV27 | CASSGVAGGRKEQFF
TRBV4-1 | CASSQGTNYEQYF